The following is a T cell receptor beta chain sequence with its context. The sample is drawn from a study of T cell changes during pregnancy in multiple sclerosis. The trim removed 7 bases at V and 0 bases at J, leaving 9 bases unmatched. The CDR3 consists of 17 residues. Germline V gene sequence: CDR1 LNHDA, CDR2 SQIVND (reference sequence). Data came from immunoSEQ multiplex PCR; TCRdb stores just in-frame clones and leaves some out. Of under 50,000 clones in the sample, roughly 90% were seen once. The genes are TRBV19 and TRBJ2-1, with 10 nucleotides matching TRBD2. The TCR sequence derives from a female donor with multiple sclerosis, enrolled in a pregnancy study. Sequenced here: CD4+ T cells from peripheral blood mononuclear cells, sampled in the first trimester of pregnancy. CDR3 coding DNA: TGTGCCAGTAACCCATCGGGACTAGCGAGCTCCTACAATGAGCAGTTCTTC. It encodes CASNPSGLASSYNEQFF.